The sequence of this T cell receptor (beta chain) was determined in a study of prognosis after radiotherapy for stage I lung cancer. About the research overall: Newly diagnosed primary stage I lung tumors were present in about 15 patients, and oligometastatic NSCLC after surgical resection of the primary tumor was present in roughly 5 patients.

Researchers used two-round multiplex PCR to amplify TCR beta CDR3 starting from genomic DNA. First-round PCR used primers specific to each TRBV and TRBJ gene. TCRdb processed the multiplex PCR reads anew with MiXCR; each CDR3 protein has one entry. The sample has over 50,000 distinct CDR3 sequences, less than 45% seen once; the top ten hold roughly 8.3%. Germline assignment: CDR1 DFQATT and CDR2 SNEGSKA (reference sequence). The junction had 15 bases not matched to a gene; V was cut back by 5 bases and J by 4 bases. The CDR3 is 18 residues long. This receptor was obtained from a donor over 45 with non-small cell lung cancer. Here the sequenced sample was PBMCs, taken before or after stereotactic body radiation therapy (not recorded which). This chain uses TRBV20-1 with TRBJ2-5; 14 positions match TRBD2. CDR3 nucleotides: TGCAGTGCTCCGAACAGACTAGCGGGAGGGCTCTGGATAGAGACCCAGTACTTC. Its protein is CSAPNRLAGGLWIETQYF.